Sequencing of this TCR beta chain was carried out in a study of cytomegalovirus exposure and HLA in healthy donors. Study-wide results and caveats: Within a later analysis, the majority of CMV-associated TCR beta chains appeared HLA-restricted.

This CDR3 spans 18 amino acids. Germline-derived CDR1 and CDR2 are SGHRS and YFSETQ. Trimming at V came to 2 bases and at J to 2 bases, leaving 8 bases not matched to a gene. Details on this clone: Its antigen is not identified.

The PCR contained 60 Vbeta and 13 Jbeta primers. TCRdb's copy holds only in-frame clones and misses some; the assay was immunoSEQ multiplex PCR. Among about 190,000 clones listed, over 80% were seen once. The rearrangement uses TRBV5-1 and TRBJ2-7; 15 bases match TRBD2. Sequencing was done on a sample of PBMCs. The clonotype comes from a young man in good health and CMV-seronegative. CDR3 DNA: TGCGCCAGCAGCTTCCCCCCTGGGACTAGCGGGGGGACCTACGAGCAGTACTTC. Translating it yields CASSFPPGTSGGTYEQYF. Complete variable domain (other parts from reference TRBV5-1 and TRBJ2-7): KAGVTQTPRYLIKTRGQQVTLSCSPISGHRSVSWYQQTPGQGLQFLFEYFSETQRNKGNFPGRFSGRQFSNSRSEMNVSTLELGDSALYLCASSFPPGTSGGTYEQYFGPGTRLTVT.